This T cell receptor (beta chain) comes out of a study of blood T cells in healthy people across ages. Study conclusions and caveats: Diversity of TCR beta per million T cells declined in a roughly linear way with age. It was held that diversity estimates obtained from one million T cells represented underestimates.

The use of a sample-barcoded 5' primer and a J-beta primer mix characterized a second PCR of roughly 7 to 11 cycles. In TCRdb, the 5' RACE reads were re-called with MiXCR into one record per CDR3 protein. The data show 1.5 million to 2 million distinct CDR3 sequences, roughly 27% seen once. This clonotype was counted a few times. The antigen is not known. Drawn from each donor were ten milliliters of peripheral blood. Sequencing was carried out using blood. The sequence was obtained from a woman aged 30 to 39 in good health.

Written as DNA, the CDR3 is TGTGCCAGCAGTTTACAGGGGTGGTCCGGGGAGCTGTTTTTT. Translation: CASSLQGWSGELFF. The rearrangement uses TRBV27 and TRBJ2-2; D is perhaps TRBD1 (6 bases). The germline CDR1 and CDR2 sequences are MNHEY and SMNVEV (reference sequence). This CDR3 has 14 amino acids. V lost 2 bases, J lost 6 bases, and 10 bases lay in between.